The T cell receptor (beta chain) described here comes from a study of post-analysis software for immune sequencing data. Study as a whole: Relapsing-remitting, secondary progressive and progressive-relapsing multiple sclerosis courses were included. The study, taken as a whole, reports: When compared against controls, multiple sclerosis patients showed significantly lower normalized Chao1 diversity.

Note on this clonotype: The antigen is unknown.

The authors incorporated unique molecular identifiers into the TCR beta cDNA libraries. TCRdb redid the calling of the PCR reads with MiXCR, one entry per CDR3 protein. The sample holds more than 450,000 distinct CDR3 sequences, about a third seen once. Sequenced material: blood. The receptor was isolated from a girl aged 2 to 17 with multiple sclerosis.

As DNA, the CDR3 is TGTGCCAGCAGCCCCGACAGGTTCCGGGGGCGGACTGAAGCTTTCTTT. Translating it yields CASSPDRFRGRTEAFF. The rearrangement uses TRBV3-1 and TRBJ1-1, with D perhaps TRBD1 (6 bases). From germline, CDR1 is LGHDT and CDR2 YNNKEL (reference sequence). The CDR3 length is 16 residues. Trimming took 4 bases from V and 5 from J, leaving 20 bases between them.